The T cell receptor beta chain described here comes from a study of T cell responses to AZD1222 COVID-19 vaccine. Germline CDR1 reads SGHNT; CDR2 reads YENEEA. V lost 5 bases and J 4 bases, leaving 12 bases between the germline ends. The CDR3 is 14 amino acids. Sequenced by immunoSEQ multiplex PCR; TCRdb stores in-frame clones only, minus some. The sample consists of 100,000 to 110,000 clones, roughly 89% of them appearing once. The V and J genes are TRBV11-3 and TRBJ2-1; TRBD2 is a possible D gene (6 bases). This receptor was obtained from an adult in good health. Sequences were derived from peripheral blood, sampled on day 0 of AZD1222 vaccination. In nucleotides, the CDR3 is TGTGCCAGCAGCCCCTTTAGCGGATACAATGAGCAGTTCTTC. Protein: CASSPFSGYNEQFF.